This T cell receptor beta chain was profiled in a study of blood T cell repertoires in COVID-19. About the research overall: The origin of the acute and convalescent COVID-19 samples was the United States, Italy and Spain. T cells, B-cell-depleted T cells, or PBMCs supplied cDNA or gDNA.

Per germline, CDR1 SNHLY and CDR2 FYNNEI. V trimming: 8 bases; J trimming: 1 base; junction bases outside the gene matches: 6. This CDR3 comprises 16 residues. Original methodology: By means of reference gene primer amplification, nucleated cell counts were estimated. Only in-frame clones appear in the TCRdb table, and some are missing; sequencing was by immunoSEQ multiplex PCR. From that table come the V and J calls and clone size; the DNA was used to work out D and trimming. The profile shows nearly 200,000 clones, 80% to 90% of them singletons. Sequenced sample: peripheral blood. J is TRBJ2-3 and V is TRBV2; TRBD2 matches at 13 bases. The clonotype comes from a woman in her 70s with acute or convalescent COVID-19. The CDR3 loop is CASRGLAGVGTDTQYF. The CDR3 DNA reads TGTGCCAGCCGAGGACTAGCGGGAGTGGGCACAGATACGCAGTATTTT.